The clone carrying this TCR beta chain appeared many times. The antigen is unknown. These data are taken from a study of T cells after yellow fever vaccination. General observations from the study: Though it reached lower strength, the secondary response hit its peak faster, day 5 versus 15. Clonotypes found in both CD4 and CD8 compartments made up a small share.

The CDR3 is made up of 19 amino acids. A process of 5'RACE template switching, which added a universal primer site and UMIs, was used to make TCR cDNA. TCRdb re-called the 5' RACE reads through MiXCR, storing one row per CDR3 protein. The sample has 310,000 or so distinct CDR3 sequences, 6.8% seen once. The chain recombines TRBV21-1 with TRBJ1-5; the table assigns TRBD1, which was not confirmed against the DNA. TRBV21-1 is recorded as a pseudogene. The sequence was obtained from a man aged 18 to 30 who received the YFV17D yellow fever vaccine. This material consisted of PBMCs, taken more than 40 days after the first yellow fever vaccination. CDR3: CASSKGGAGQKNSNQPQHF. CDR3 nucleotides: TGTGCCAGCAGCAAAGGGGGGGCGGGACAGAAAAATAGCAATCAGCCCCAGCATTTT.